This T cell receptor beta chain was profiled in a study of T cell responses to AZD1222 COVID-19 vaccine. Study-level points and caveats: The CD4 TCRs associated with vaccination extended across spike and predominated at 160-218 and 743-854.

Libraries were prepared by immunoSEQ multiplex PCR; TCRdb keeps only in-frame clonotypes and omits some of them. The table lists roughly 97,000 clones, approximately 89% of them singletons. On this clone itself: Its specificity is not known.

The CDR3 extends over 15 amino acids. Trimming removed 4 bases at V and 5 bases at J, with 18 bases between. CDR1 is SGHKS, CDR2 YYEKEE, per germline (reference sequence). The chain combines TRBV5-5 with TRBJ1-2; D not resolved. The clonotype was recovered from an adult who received the MenACWY meningococcal vaccine as a control. This specimen was peripheral blood, taken 28 days after the second dose of the MenACWY control vaccine. CDR3 nucleotide sequence: TGTGCCAGCAGCCCCGGACCGACCATATCTTATGGCTACACCTTC. The encoded protein is CASSPGPTISYGYTF. Based on the CDR3 plus reference TRBV5-5 and TRBJ1-2, the full variable domain is DAGVTQSPTHLIKTRGQQVTLRCSPISGHKSVSWYQQVLGQGPQFIFQYYEKEERGRGNFPDRFSARQFPNYSSELNVNALLLGDSALYLCASSPGPTISYGYTFGSGTRLTVV.